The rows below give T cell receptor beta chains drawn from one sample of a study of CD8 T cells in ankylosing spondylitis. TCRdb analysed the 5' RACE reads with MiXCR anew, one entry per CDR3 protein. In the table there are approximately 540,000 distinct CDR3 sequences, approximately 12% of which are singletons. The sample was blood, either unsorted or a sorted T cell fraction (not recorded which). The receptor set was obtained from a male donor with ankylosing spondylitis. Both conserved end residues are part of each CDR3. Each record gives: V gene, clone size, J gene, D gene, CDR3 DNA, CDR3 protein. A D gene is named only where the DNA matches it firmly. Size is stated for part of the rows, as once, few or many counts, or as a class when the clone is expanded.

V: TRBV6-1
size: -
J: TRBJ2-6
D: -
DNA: TGTGCCAGCACCACGGGGTGGGGGGAAACAGGTCGGGCCAACGTCCTGACTTTC
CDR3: CASTTGWGETGRANVLTF

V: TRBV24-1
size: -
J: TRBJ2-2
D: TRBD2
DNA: TGTGCCACCAGTGAGGTGCAGGGACTAGCGGAGAACACCGGGGAGCTGTTTTTT
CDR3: CATSEVQGLAENTGELFF

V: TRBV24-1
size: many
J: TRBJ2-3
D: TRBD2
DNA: TGTGCCACCAGTGCCCTCGCCACTAGCGGGACTAGCACAGATACGCAGTATTTT
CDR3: CATSALATSGTSTDTQYF

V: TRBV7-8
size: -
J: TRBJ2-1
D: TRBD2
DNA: TGTGCCAGCAGCTCCACTTCTAGCGGGAGTCCATACAATGAGCAGTTCTTC
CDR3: CASSSTSSGSPYNEQFF

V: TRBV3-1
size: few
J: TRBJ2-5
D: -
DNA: TGTGCCAGCAGCCAAGATCGGCTAGCAGTAAACGCGGGGGAGACCCAGTACTTC
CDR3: CASSQDRLAVNAGETQYF

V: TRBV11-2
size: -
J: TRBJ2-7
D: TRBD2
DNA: TGTGCCAGCAGCTCGACTAGCGGGAGCGCCCACGAGCAGTACTTC
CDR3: CASSSTSGSAHEQYF

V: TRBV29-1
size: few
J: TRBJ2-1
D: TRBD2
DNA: TGCAGCGTTGGGCTAGCGGGCGGTTATGAGCAGTTCTTC
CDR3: CSVGLAGGYEQFF

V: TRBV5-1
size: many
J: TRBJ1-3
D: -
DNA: TGCGCCAGCAGCTTGACAGGGATCTCTGGAAACACCATATATTTT
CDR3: CASSLTGISGNTIYF

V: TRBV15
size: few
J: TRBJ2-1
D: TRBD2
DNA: TGTGCCACCAGCAGAGGAACTAGCGGTTACTACAATGAGCAGTTCTTC
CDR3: CATSRGTSGYYNEQFF

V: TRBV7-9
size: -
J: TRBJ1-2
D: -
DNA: TGTGCCGGGGGGCTTGGCCCTAGCGGCTACACCTTC
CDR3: CAGGLGPSGYTF

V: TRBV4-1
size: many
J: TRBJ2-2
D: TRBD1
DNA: TGCGCCAGCAGCCAGCCCGGACAGGGCGGGGAGCTGTTTTTT
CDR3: CASSQPGQGGELFF

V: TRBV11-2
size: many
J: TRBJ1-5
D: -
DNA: TGTGCCAGCAGCCCGGGGCGGAATCAGCCCCAGCATTTT
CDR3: CASSPGRNQPQHF

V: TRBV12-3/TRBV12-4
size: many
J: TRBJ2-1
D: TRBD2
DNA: TGTGCCAGCAGTCTTGGAGCGGGAGTTGGAGATGAGCAGTTCTTC
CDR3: CASSLGAGVGDEQFF

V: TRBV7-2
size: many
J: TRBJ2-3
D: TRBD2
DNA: TGTGCCAGCAGCCTCGAGCGGGACGCAGATACGCAGTATTTT
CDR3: CASSLERDADTQYF

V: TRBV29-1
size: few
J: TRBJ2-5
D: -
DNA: TGCAGCGTTGAAGACGCGGGGGCTCGGGAGACCCAGTACTTC
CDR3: CSVEDAGARETQYF

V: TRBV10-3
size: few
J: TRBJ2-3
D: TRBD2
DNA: TGTGCCATCAGTGAGCTAGCGGGAGGGAGCACAGATACGCAGTATTTT
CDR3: CAISELAGGSTDTQYF

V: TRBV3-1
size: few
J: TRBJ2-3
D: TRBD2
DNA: TGTGCCAGCAGCCCTTCCGGGGAGGGCCTAGATACGCAGTATTTT
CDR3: CASSPSGEGLDTQYF

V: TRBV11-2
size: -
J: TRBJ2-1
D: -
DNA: TGTGCCAGCAGCTTACCCGCGACTGGATACAATGAGCAGTTCTTC
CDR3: CASSLPATGYNEQFF

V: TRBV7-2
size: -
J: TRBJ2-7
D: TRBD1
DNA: TGTGCCAGCAGCAGAAGACAGGGACCCTCCTACGAGCAGTACTTC
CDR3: CASSRRQGPSYEQYF

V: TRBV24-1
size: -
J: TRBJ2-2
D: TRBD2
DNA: TGTGCCACCAGTGGTTTAGGGGGACTAGCGGGAAACACCGGGGAGCTGTTTTTT
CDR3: CATSGLGGLAGNTGELFF

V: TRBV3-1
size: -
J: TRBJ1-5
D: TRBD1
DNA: TGTGCCAGCAGCCAAAGTTCGGGACAGTCTTATCAGCCCCAGCATTTT
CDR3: CASSQSSGQSYQPQHF

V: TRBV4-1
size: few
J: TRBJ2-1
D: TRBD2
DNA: TGCGCCAGCAGCCAACGCGAGACTAGCGGGAGCCGCTCAGCCTACAATGAGCAGTTCTTC
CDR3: CASSQRETSGSRSAYNEQFF

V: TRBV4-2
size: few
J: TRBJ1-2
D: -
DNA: TGTGCCAGCAGCCAGGATCCAGACGGAGACTATGGCTACACCTTC
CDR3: CASSQDPDGDYGYTF

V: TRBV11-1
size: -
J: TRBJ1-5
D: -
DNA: TGTGCCAGCAGAACAAACTCAGACGGACGGAGAGGGAATCAGCCCCAGCATTTT
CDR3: CASRTNSDGRRGNQPQHF

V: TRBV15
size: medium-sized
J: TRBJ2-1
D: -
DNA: TGTGCCACCAGCAGAGATAGTCGGGAGTGGGTCGATGAGCAGTTCTTC
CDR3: CATSRDSREWVDEQFF

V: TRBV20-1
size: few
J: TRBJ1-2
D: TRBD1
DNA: TGCAGTGCTAGAGGGGGACAGGGAAACTATGGCTACACCTTC
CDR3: CSARGGQGNYGYTF

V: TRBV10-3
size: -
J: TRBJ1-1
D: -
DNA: TGTGCCATCAGGCTTGACAGCGTAGACACTGAAGCTTTCTTT
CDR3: CAIRLDSVDTEAFF

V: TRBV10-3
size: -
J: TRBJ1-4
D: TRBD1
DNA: TGTGCCATCAGTGTTCGGGGACAGGGGAATGAAAAACTGTTTTTT
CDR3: CAISVRGQGNEKLFF

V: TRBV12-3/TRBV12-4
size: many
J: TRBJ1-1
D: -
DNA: TGTGCCAGCAGCATCCGACCCAACACTGAAGCTTTCTTT
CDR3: CASSIRPNTEAFF

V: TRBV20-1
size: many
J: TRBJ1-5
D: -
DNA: TGCAGTGCTCCTAAATCGGGAGGTGGGGGCAATCAGCCCCAGCATTTT
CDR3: CSAPKSGGGGNQPQHF

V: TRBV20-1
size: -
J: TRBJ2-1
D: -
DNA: TGCAGTGCCCGGAGCGTAGGCTCCTACAATGAGCAGTTCTTC
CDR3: CSARSVGSYNEQFF

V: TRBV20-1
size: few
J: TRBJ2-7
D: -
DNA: TGCAGTGCTCCAGGATACTCCTACGAGCAGTACTTC
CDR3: CSAPGYSYEQYF

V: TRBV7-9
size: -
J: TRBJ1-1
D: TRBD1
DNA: TGTGCCAGCAGCTTAGCAAGGACAGGGGACACTGAAGCTTTCTTT
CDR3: CASSLARTGDTEAFF

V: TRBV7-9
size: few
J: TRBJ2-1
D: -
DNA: TGTGCCAGCAGCTGGGGTGGAGTTTCCTACAATGAGCAGTTCTTC
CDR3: CASSWGGVSYNEQFF

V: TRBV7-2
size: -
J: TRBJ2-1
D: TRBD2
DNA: TGTGCCAGCAGTTTTCAAGCGGGAGGGGAGGCTGAGCAGTTCTTC
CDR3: CASSFQAGGEAEQFF

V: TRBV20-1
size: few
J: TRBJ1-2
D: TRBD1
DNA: TGCAGTGCTAGAGACGCATTCAGGACAGGAAACTATGGCTACACCTTC
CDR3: CSARDAFRTGNYGYTF

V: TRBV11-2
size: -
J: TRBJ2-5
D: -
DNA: TGTGCCAGCAGCTTAGGCCAGGGTCTTAGTGAGACCCAGTACTTC
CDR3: CASSLGQGLSETQYF

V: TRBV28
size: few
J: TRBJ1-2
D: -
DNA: TGTGCCAGCAGTCCAAGGACAAGAACCTATGGCTACACCTTC
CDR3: CASSPRTRTYGYTF

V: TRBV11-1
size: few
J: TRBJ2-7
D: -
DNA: TGTGCCAGCAGCTTAGACTACCTTTCCTACGAGCAGTACTTC
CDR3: CASSLDYLSYEQYF

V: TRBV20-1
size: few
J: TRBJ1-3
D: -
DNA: TGCAGTCCTAGAGGGGGACGGGAAAACACCATATATTTT
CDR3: CSPRGGRENTIYF

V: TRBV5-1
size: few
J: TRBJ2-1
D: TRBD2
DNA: TGCGCCAGCAGCCTTACTAGCGCTACCTACAATGAGCAGTTCTTC
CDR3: CASSLTSATYNEQFF

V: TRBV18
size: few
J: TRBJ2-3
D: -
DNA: TGTGCCAGCTCACCAAACAGACCTAGCACAGATACGCAGTATTTT
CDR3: CASSPNRPSTDTQYF

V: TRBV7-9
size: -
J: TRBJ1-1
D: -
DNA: TGTGCCAGCAGCTTAGGCGACAGAGAAGCTTTCTTT
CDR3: CASSLGDREAFF

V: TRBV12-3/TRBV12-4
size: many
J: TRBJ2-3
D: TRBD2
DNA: TGTGCCAGCAGTTTAGTAGCGGGAGGGGGAGATACGCAGTATTTT
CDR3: CASSLVAGGGDTQYF

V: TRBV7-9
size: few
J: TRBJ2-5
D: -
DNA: TGTGCCAGCAGCTTAGGGGACCTCCAAGAGACCCAGTACTTC
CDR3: CASSLGDLQETQYF

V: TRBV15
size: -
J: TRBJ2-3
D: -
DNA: TGTGCCACCAGCCCAGAACGGGTGAGCACAGATACGCAGTATTTT
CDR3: CATSPERVSTDTQYF

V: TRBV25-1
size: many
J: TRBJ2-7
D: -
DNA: TGTGCCAGCAGTTCATCCGGGACACCGCAGTACTTC
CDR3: CASSSSGTPQYF